This record concerns one T cell receptor (beta chain) sequence. The antigen remains unidentified. A single base separates this from a much larger clone, so it may be a read error. Each CDR3 protein gets one entry after TCRdb re-called the multiplex PCR reads with MiXCR. The repertoire holds about 110,000 distinct CDR3 sequences, with less than 40% as singletons. The data originate from a study of breast tumors, draining lymph nodes, adjacent tissues. Study-level results: Tumor and nontumor repertoires were significantly more similar in luminal-like than in basal-like breast cancer. Findings are consistent with lymph node origin and intratumoral expansion of most tumor T cells.

Breast cancer patients provided tissue from their axillary draining lymph nodes. The CDR3 covers 15 residues. V lost 0 bases to trimming and J lost 9 bases, with 15 bases between them. CDR1 is LGHDT, CDR2 YNNKEL, per germline (reference sequence). V is TRBV3-1 and J is TRBJ1-5, with D possibly being TRBD1 (5 bases). The sequenced sample consisted of axillary lymph node tissue. The source is a female donor with breast cancer. Some clones in this sample may be carry-over from other donors' samples. The CDR3 coding sequence is TGTGCCAGCAGCCAAGACCAGGGAGCAGGTCCGCCCCAGCATTTT. This codes for CASSQDQGAGPPQHF.